These T cell receptor beta chains were read from a single sample in a study of cytomegalovirus exposure and HLA in healthy donors. Sequencing used immunoSEQ multiplex PCR; TCRdb keeps in-frame clones, though not all of them. Seen here are fewer than 200,000 clones, around 78% observed once, and the top ten hold less than 1%. Sequences were obtained from PBMCs. These receptors were obtained from a female donor in good health and CMV-seronegative. Each CDR3 is given with its conserved first and last residue. A D gene is named only where the DNA matches it firmly. Clone size is stated in some rows and not others, as once, few, many or a class when expanded.

d_call: NA; j_call: TRBJ1-1; clone_size: NA; v_call: TRBV7-8; cdr3_nt: TGTGCCAGCAGCTTTTTGTCAGGGGCGGGCACTGAAGCTTTCTTT; cdr3_aa: CASSFLSGAGTEAFF
d_call: NA; j_call: TRBJ2-1; clone_size: NA; v_call: TRBV7-8; cdr3_nt: TGTGCCAGCAGCTTAGCGCTTCGGGGATCGAATGAGCAGTTCTTC; cdr3_aa: CASSLALRGSNEQFF
d_call: TRBD1; j_call: TRBJ2-7; clone_size: NA; v_call: TRBV5-6; cdr3_nt: TGTGCCAGCAGCTTGGTAGGGACAGGGGGAGCCGAGCAGTACTTC; cdr3_aa: CASSLVGTGGAEQYF
d_call: TRBD1; j_call: TRBJ1-5; clone_size: NA; v_call: TRBV4-3; cdr3_nt: TGCGCCAGCAGCCAAGATTTCGGGACAGATAGCAATCAGCCCCAGCATTTT; cdr3_aa: CASSQDFGTDSNQPQHF
d_call: TRBD1; j_call: TRBJ2-2; clone_size: NA; v_call: TRBV27; cdr3_nt: TGTGCCAGCAGGACCGGGACAGGGTCCCGGGAGCTGTTTTTT; cdr3_aa: CASRTGTGSRELFF
d_call: NA; j_call: TRBJ1-1; clone_size: NA; v_call: TRBV6-6; cdr3_nt: TGTGCCAGCAGTTACTCGGGGGGTTTGATGAACACTGAAGCTTTCTTT; cdr3_aa: CASSYSGGLMNTEAFF
d_call: TRBD2; j_call: TRBJ2-7; clone_size: NA; v_call: TRBV30; cdr3_nt: TGTGCCTGGAGTAGGATAAGCGGGAAGGTCGGCGAGCAGTACTTC; cdr3_aa: CAWSRISGKVGEQYF
d_call: NA; j_call: TRBJ2-5; clone_size: once; v_call: TRBV9; cdr3_nt: TGTGCCAGCAGCGGGGGGAGGGGGGGCCGACGGGAGACCCAGTACTTC; cdr3_aa: CASSGGRGGRRETQYF
d_call: NA; j_call: TRBJ1-2; clone_size: few; v_call: TRBV2; cdr3_nt: TGTGCCAGCAGTGAAAACAGTAACTATGGCTACACCTTC; cdr3_aa: CASSENSNYGYTF
d_call: TRBD2; j_call: TRBJ2-2; clone_size: NA; v_call: TRBV7-2; cdr3_nt: TGTGCCAGCAGCTTAGCTAGCGGGGGGGCAGGAGGGGAGCTGTTTTTT; cdr3_aa: CASSLASGGAGGELFF
d_call: NA; j_call: TRBJ2-1; clone_size: NA; v_call: TRBV6-1; cdr3_nt: TGTGCCAGCAGTGAACCCTGGCGAGGGAGGCAAACGGATGAGCAGTTCTTC; cdr3_aa: CASSEPWRGRQTDEQFF
d_call: TRBD1; j_call: TRBJ1-2; clone_size: NA; v_call: TRBV19; cdr3_nt: TGTGCCAGTAGTCCCTTGGACAGGGACTATGGCTACACCTTC; cdr3_aa: CASSPLDRDYGYTF
d_call: TRBD1; j_call: TRBJ1-4; clone_size: NA; v_call: TRBV5-6; cdr3_nt: TGTGCCAGCAGCCTCAGGGGGTTTGATGAAAAACTGTTTTTT; cdr3_aa: CASSLRGFDEKLFF
d_call: NA; j_call: TRBJ1-6; clone_size: NA; v_call: TRBV19; cdr3_nt: TGTGCCAGTAGTATAGAGTGGAGGAGCTCCTATAATTCACCCCTCCACTTT; cdr3_aa: CASSIEWRSSYNSPLHF
d_call: TRBD2; j_call: TRBJ2-7; clone_size: NA; v_call: TRBV6-5; cdr3_nt: TGTGCCAGCAGTTACTCCTCGGGACTAGTCTACGAGCAGTACTTC; cdr3_aa: CASSYSSGLVYEQYF
d_call: TRBD2; j_call: TRBJ2-3; clone_size: NA; v_call: TRBV30; cdr3_nt: TGTGCCTGGACCGACGGGGGGGTAAGCACAGATACGCAGTATTTT; cdr3_aa: CAWTDGGVSTDTQYF
d_call: TRBD1; j_call: TRBJ1-2; clone_size: NA; v_call: TRBV6-5; cdr3_nt: TGTGCCAGCACTAACGATCAGGGACAGGGAGGCGGCTACACCTTC; cdr3_aa: CASTNDQGQGGGYTF
d_call: NA; j_call: TRBJ1-3; clone_size: NA; v_call: TRBV6-1; cdr3_nt: TGTACTACGGAGCTTAGCTCTGGAAACACCATATATTTT; cdr3_aa: CTTELSSGNTIYF
d_call: NA; j_call: TRBJ2-4; clone_size: NA; v_call: TRBV27; cdr3_nt: TGTGCCAGCAGTCGATTCCCCGGGACGGACAGTCAGTACTTC; cdr3_aa: CASSRFPGTDSQYF
d_call: NA; j_call: TRBJ2-2; clone_size: few; v_call: TRBV9; cdr3_nt: TGTGCCAGCAGCGCCTACAACTCCCGGAGGACCGGGGAGCTGTTTTTT; cdr3_aa: CASSAYNSRRTGELFF
d_call: TRBD2; j_call: TRBJ2-7; clone_size: NA; v_call: TRBV6-5; cdr3_nt: TGTGCCAGCAGTCCCGGGGGGGGAGCACTCTACGAGCAGTACTTC; cdr3_aa: CASSPGGGALYEQYF
d_call: NA; j_call: TRBJ1-2; clone_size: NA; v_call: TRBV2; cdr3_nt: TGTGCCAGCAGTGAGCGGACAGCCGGCTATGGCTACACCTTC; cdr3_aa: CASSERTAGYGYTF
d_call: NA; j_call: TRBJ1-2; clone_size: NA; v_call: TRBV5-1; cdr3_nt: TGCGCCAGCAGCGCCGACAGCTACTATGGCTACACCTTC; cdr3_aa: CASSADSYYGYTF
d_call: NA; j_call: TRBJ2-7; clone_size: NA; v_call: TRBV25-1; cdr3_nt: TGTGCCAGCAGTGGTAATTACGAGCAGTACTTC; cdr3_aa: CASSGNYEQYF
d_call: NA; j_call: TRBJ1-1; clone_size: NA; v_call: TRBV5-1; cdr3_nt: TGCGCCAGCAGCTTGGAATCGGGGGTTACTGAAGCTTTCTTT; cdr3_aa: CASSLESGVTEAFF
d_call: NA; j_call: TRBJ1-1; clone_size: NA; v_call: TRBV7-9; cdr3_nt: TGTGCCAGCAGCTTGGGCCAGGGAGCTTTCTTT; cdr3_aa: CASSLGQGAFF
d_call: TRBD1; j_call: TRBJ2-2; clone_size: NA; v_call: TRBV5-4; cdr3_nt: TGTGCCAGCAGCGTTGGGACAGCGAACACCGGGGAGCTGTTTTTT; cdr3_aa: CASSVGTANTGELFF
d_call: TRBD1; j_call: TRBJ2-3; clone_size: few; v_call: TRBV12-5; cdr3_nt: TGTGCTAGTGGTTCCGGACAGGGGTCCGGAGATACGCAGTATTTT; cdr3_aa: CASGSGQGSGDTQYF
d_call: TRBD2; j_call: TRBJ2-5; clone_size: once; v_call: TRBV6-1; cdr3_nt: TGTGCCAGCAGTCTAGCGGGAGGGGCAGAGACCCAGTACTTC; cdr3_aa: CASSLAGGAETQYF
d_call: NA; j_call: TRBJ2-5; clone_size: NA; v_call: TRBV19; cdr3_nt: TGTGCCAGTAGTAACCTCCAGGGGCTCGAGACCCAGTACTTC; cdr3_aa: CASSNLQGLETQYF
d_call: TRBD2; j_call: TRBJ2-1; clone_size: NA; v_call: TRBV19; cdr3_nt: TGTGCCAGTAGTACTCGGGCGGGAGGGGGGAATGAGCAGTTCTTC; cdr3_aa: CASSTRAGGGNEQFF
d_call: TRBD2; j_call: TRBJ2-2; clone_size: NA; v_call: TRBV5-1; cdr3_nt: TGCGCCAGCAGGAGGGCCGCGGGCGGGAGCTCCGGGGAGCTGTTTTTT; cdr3_aa: CASRRAAGGSSGELFF
d_call: NA; j_call: TRBJ1-5; clone_size: NA; v_call: TRBV7-2; cdr3_nt: TGTGCCAGCAGCTCCAGGGAAGGCGGCAATCAGCCCCAGCATTTT; cdr3_aa: CASSSREGGNQPQHF
d_call: TRBD1; j_call: TRBJ1-4; clone_size: few; v_call: TRBV25-1; cdr3_nt: TGTGCCAGCAGTGCCCCTGGGTGGGACAGGTCGGAAAAACTGTTTTTT; cdr3_aa: CASSAPGWDRSEKLFF
d_call: NA; j_call: TRBJ2-1; clone_size: NA; v_call: TRBV5-4; cdr3_nt: TGTGCCAGCAGCAAGGGCGGACTCTTCGATGAGCAGTTCTTC; cdr3_aa: CASSKGGLFDEQFF
d_call: NA; j_call: TRBJ2-1; clone_size: NA; v_call: TRBV10-3; cdr3_nt: TGTGCCATCAGCAGACAGGATTACAATGAGCAGTTCTTC; cdr3_aa: CAISRQDYNEQFF
d_call: NA; j_call: TRBJ2-7; clone_size: NA; v_call: TRBV5-4; cdr3_nt: TGTGCCAGCAGCTTGGAACAGGGCCCCTACGAGCAGTACTTC; cdr3_aa: CASSLEQGPYEQYF
d_call: TRBD1; j_call: TRBJ2-7; clone_size: once; v_call: TRBV6-1; cdr3_nt: TGTGCCAGCAGCGACAGGGTACAGTACTTC; cdr3_aa: CASSDRVQYF
d_call: TRBD2; j_call: TRBJ2-5; clone_size: few; v_call: TRBV30; cdr3_nt: TGTGCCTGGAGTAAACGACTAGCGGGGCTGGCAGGGGGGTCGACCCAGTACTTC; cdr3_aa: CAWSKRLAGLAGGSTQYF
d_call: NA; j_call: TRBJ2-5; clone_size: NA; v_call: TRBV4-3; cdr3_nt: TGCGCCAGCAGCCAAGATCGGAGCCAAGAGACCCAGTACTTC; cdr3_aa: CASSQDRSQETQYF
d_call: TRBD1; j_call: TRBJ1-3; clone_size: NA; v_call: TRBV5-4; cdr3_nt: TGTGCCAGCAGCATAGACAGGGGGCTCGGAAACACCATATATTTT; cdr3_aa: CASSIDRGLGNTIYF
d_call: NA; j_call: TRBJ1-2; clone_size: NA; v_call: TRBV5-5; cdr3_nt: TGTGCCAGCAGCTTGGTACAGCCAAACTATGGCTACACCTTC; cdr3_aa: CASSLVQPNYGYTF
d_call: TRBD1; j_call: TRBJ2-1; clone_size: NA; v_call: TRBV5-4; cdr3_nt: TGTGCCAGCAACAAAGGACAGGGAGGCAATGAGCAGTTCTTC; cdr3_aa: CASNKGQGGNEQFF
d_call: NA; j_call: TRBJ1-1; clone_size: NA; v_call: TRBV7-2; cdr3_nt: TGTGCCAGCAGCCCTAACAGGCAGAAATTGAACACTGAAGCTTTCTTT; cdr3_aa: CASSPNRQKLNTEAFF